This T cell receptor (beta chain) is drawn from a study of post-analysis software for immune sequencing data (dated by TCRdb to the mid-2010s). For the wider study: Recorded disease courses included relapsing-remitting, secondary progressive and progressive-relapsing multiple sclerosis, with some patients lacking subtype annotation. A subset of samples was prepared in parallel using single-end sample barcoding, then pooled and co-amplified after Illumina adapter ligation. The patient repertoires were compared against fewer than twelve previously published healthy control repertoires obtained from donors aged roughly 6 to 25 years. Results the study describes overall, beyond this receptor: The multiple sclerosis patient group was slightly younger than the control group. Direct clustering with F measure revealed strong co-clustering of samples prepared in the same batch, which led to a batch-effect correction. Significantly lower normalized Chao1 diversity was found in multiple sclerosis patients than in controls, suggesting substantial peripheral T-cell clonal expansion.

Receptor libraries were prepared by PCR. The instrument given in TCRdb is Illumina HiSeq 2500. Unique molecular identifiers were incorporated into TCR beta cDNA libraries to reduce PCR and sequencing biases. Per 1 to 10 million input T cells, roughly 500,000 cDNA molecules were obtained, such that each molecule approximated one T cell. The patient libraries were prepared and sequenced with the same protocol used for the earlier healthy control dataset. Samples belonging to the same batch were prepared together, multiplexed and sequenced on a shared HiSeq lane. On the authors' methods: MIGEC handled the raw barcoded reads, throwing out single-read molecular identifier groups before consensus assembly and CDR3 extraction. Clonotype tables were post-analysed with VDJtools, and diversity was normalized by down-sampling all datasets to the smallest sample size. To correct batch-related cross-sample contamination, repertoire overlap clustering matched CDR3 amino acid sequences but not nucleotide sequences. TCRdb applied fastp at Q25 and MiXCR to the public reads, then kept only in-frame beta chains. Entries are consolidated by CDR3 protein sequence, retaining the most common genes and DNA. The V and J calls shown here were made by TCRdb, not taken from the authors' results. The sample includes some 700,000 distinct CDR3 sequences, with approximately 60% observed a single time. Of the sample, roughly 10% is held by the ten largest clones.

Only a few counts were recorded for this clonotype. The clone's antigen remains unknown. Qualities for individual bases were not recorded, and no much larger clone is one base off. TCR beta repertoires were profiled from peripheral blood of 10 to 15 young patients with multiple sclerosis to demonstrate the VDJtools post-analysis software. The multiple sclerosis patients were children and adolescents between roughly 6 and 17 years of age. What was sequenced was blood. This TCR came from a girl aged 2 to 9 with multiple sclerosis.

CDR3 region: CASSFGTSGTSTDTQYF. The nucleotide sequence is given as TGCGCCAGCAGCTTCGGGACTAGCGGTACTAGCACAGATACGCAGTATTTT. The chain employs TRBV5-1 and TRBJ2-3, and 11 junctional nucleotides match TRBD2. The junction shows trimming of 2 bases on V and 0 bases on J, and the gene matches do not reach 5 bases of it. Taken from cysteine to phenylalanine, the CDR3 has 17 residues. Kept here is only the CDR3 DNA, which spans 51 bases and is read in frame from base 1. From a lookup of the germline V gene, CDR1 and CDR2 are SGHRS and YFSETQ.